A single sample gave rise to the 31 T cell receptor beta chains below, sequenced in a study of T cells in Graves' hyperthyroidism and ophthalmopathy. What was amplified from RNA transcripts were TCR beta CDR3 regions. HTBI primers drove first-round RT-PCR of the TCR CDR3. One entry per CDR3 protein, called by TCRdb with MiXCR from the multiplex PCR reads. The sample lists 380,000 or so distinct CDR3 sequences, about 18% seen once, with 3% to 4.5% in the top ten. The specimen sequenced was blood. The receptors were sampled from a woman younger than 30 with Graves' hyperthyroidism.

This chain links TRBV3-1 with TRBJ2-3; the D is unclear. The CDR3 sequence is 12 residues long. Germline CDR1 reads LGHDT; CDR2 reads YNNKEL (reference sequence). V gave up 4 bases and J gave up 2 bases, with 4 bases separating them. The CDR3 coding sequence is TGTGCCAGCAGCCTTAACACAGATACGCAGTATTTT. Its protein is CASSLNTDTQYF.

There are many counts of this clonotype. This rearrangement joins TRBV20-1 to TRBJ2-7; D is perhaps TRBD2 (7 bases). Trimming left V 3 bases short and J 3 bases short, with 15 bases between. Germline-derived CDR1 and CDR2 are DFQATT and SNEGSKA (reference sequence). The CDR3 sequence is 14 residues long. CDR3 in amino acids: CSARSKGGYYEQYF. CDR3 nucleotides: TGCAGTGCTAGGTCTAAGGGGGGGTACTACGAGCAGTACTTC.

At least ten counts were recorded for this clonotype. The chain couples TRBV5-5 to TRBJ2-7; the match to TRBD2 covers 8 bases. Germline CDR1 reads SGHKS; CDR2 reads YYEKEE (reference sequence). This CDR3 has 15 amino acids. The V and J ends lost 3 bases and 2 bases, in that order; junction bases with no gene match: 7. Here the CDR3 DNA reads TGTGCCAGCAGCTCGGGGGGGCCCCCAACCTACGAGCAGTACTTC. It specifies CASSSGGPPTYEQYF.

This clonotype has a handful of counts. This rearrangement joins TRBV3-1 to TRBJ2-7; tentative D call: TRBD1 (6 bases). Germline values: CDR1 LGHDT, CDR2 YNNKEL (reference sequence). V dropped 4 bases and J dropped 7 bases, with 23 bases sitting between them. The CDR3 contains 16 residues. The CDR3 DNA sequence: TGTGCCAGCAGCCCAGAGCAGGTCAGGGGCGAGTGGGAGCAGTACTTC. As protein: CASSPEQVRGEWEQYF.

This clonotype was picked up many times. The chain has TRBV30 and TRBJ1-2; D possibly corresponds to TRBD1 (6 bases). The CDR3 is 12 residues long. From germline, CDR1 is GTSNPN and CDR2 SVGIG (reference sequence). The V end was cut by 4 bases, the J end by 4 bases, with 10 bases between. CDR3 coding DNA: TGTGCCTGGACAGGGGTTGGCTATGGCTACACCTTC. Translated, it gives CAWTGVGYGYTF.

This clonotype was detected ten times or more. The chain uses TRBV7-9 and TRBJ1-5; tentative D call: TRBD1 (5 bases). Germline values: CDR1 SEHNR, CDR2 FQNEAQ (reference sequence). With 2 bases removed from V and 6 bases from J, the gap between germline ends came to 11 bases. The CDR3 is made up of 14 amino acids. Here the CDR3 DNA reads TGTGCCAGCAGCTTATCAGGGAACGGTCAGCCCCAGCATTTT. It codes for CASSLSGNGQPQHF.

This clonotype came up many times. The chain joins TRBV7-2 to TRBJ2-4; D is ambiguous. Germline CDR1 is SGHTA and CDR2 is FQGNSA. The CDR3 is 13 residues long. V was shortened by 5 bases and J by 7 bases, with 12 bases between the two germline ends. In nucleotides, the CDR3 is TGTGCCAGCAGCCTTCCCCCGATGAACATTCAGTACTTC. Its protein product is CASSLPPMNIQYF.

This clonotype was seen many times. V is TRBV28 and J is TRBJ2-7; TRBD2 agrees at 8 bases. V was pared by 6 bases and J by 2 bases, with 6 bases of the junction left unmatched. The CDR3 spans 14 residues. Germline values: CDR1 MDHEN, CDR2 SYDVKM. CDR3 in DNA: TGTGCCAGCAGACGATTCGGGGGGGCCTACGAGCAGTACTTC. It is translated as CASRRFGGAYEQYF.

There are a few counts of this clonotype. The chain links TRBV12-3 or TRBV12-4 to TRBJ1-5; 7 bases align to TRBD1. This CDR3 comprises 18 residues. The junction had 11 bases not matched to a gene; V was cut back by 3 bases and J by 0 bases. The CDR3 loop reads CASSLGPEQGISNQPQHF. The CDR3 DNA reads TGTGCCAGCAGTTTGGGGCCGGAACAGGGGATTAGCAATCAGCCCCAGCATTTT.

This clonotype was counted ten times or more. This chain links TRBV12-3 or TRBV12-4 with TRBJ1-1; D ambiguous. With 10 bases removed from V and 0 bases from J, the gap between germline ends came to 9 bases. The CDR3 length is 12 residues. The CDR3 loop reads CATGLLNTEAFF. In DNA, the CDR3 is TGTGCCACCGGCTTGTTGAACACTGAAGCTTTCTTT.

This clonotype has ten or more counts. The chain is built from TRBV19 and TRBJ2-5, with D tentatively TRBD1 or TRBD2 (5 bases each). V was cut by 6 bases and J by 5 bases, with 16 bases left in between. CDR1 and CDR2 (germline): LNHDA, SQIVND (reference sequence). The CDR3 loop spans 14 amino acids. CDR3 sequence: CASRDTGSGETQYF. The CDR3 nucleotides read TGTGCCAGTAGGGACACGGGGAGTGGGGAGACCCAGTACTTC.

This clonotype was detected many times. The V gene is TRBV20-1, the J gene TRBJ1-3, with unresolved D. Trimming took off 6 bases at V and 0 bases at J, with 12 bases between the two ends. This CDR3 region has 14 residues. The V gene's germline CDR1 is DFQATT and CDR2 SNEGSKA (reference sequence). CDR3 amino acids: CSARAQISGNTIYF. CDR3 coding DNA: TGCAGTGCCCGGGCCCAGATCTCTGGAAACACCATATATTTT.

This clonotype was seen repeatedly, ten times or more. The gene calls are TRBV7-9 and TRBJ1-2; weak D call: TRBD1 (6 bases). V lost 5 bases, J lost 3 bases, and 13 bases lay in between. Looked up from germline, CDR1 is SEHNR and CDR2 is FQNEAQ (reference sequence). The CDR3 is 14 amino acids. This CDR3 is CASSRGGPYYGYTF. The CDR3 region has the DNA TGTGCCAGCAGCCGTGGGGGGCCATACTATGGCTACACCTTC.

In its sample, this clonotype was seen many times. The chain combines TRBV27 with TRBJ1-5, with D unclear. CDR1 is MNHEY and CDR2 is SMNVEV in the germline V gene (reference sequence). Trimming stripped 5 bases from V and 6 bases from J, with 11 bases between. This CDR3 is built from 13 residues. CDR3 nucleotide sequence: TGTGCCAGCAGTCCCCGTTTCGGTCAGCCCCAGCATTTT. Encoded protein: CASSPRFGQPQHF.

This clonotype was seen at least ten times. This rearrangement joins TRBV30 to TRBJ1-2, with 9 positions matching TRBD1. The CDR3 runs to 15 residues. Trimming at V came to 2 bases and at J to 8 bases, leaving 12 bases not matched to a gene. CDR1 is GTSNPN and CDR2 is SVGIG in the germline V gene (reference sequence). The CDR3 DNA follows: TGTGCCTGGAGTATATCGGGACAGGGAACGGAGGGCTACACCTTC. It is translated as CAWSISGQGTEGYTF.

This clonotype showed up many times. The chain is built from TRBV5-4 and TRBJ1-5; TRBD1 agrees at 8 bases. The CDR3 contains 18 residues. Germline CDR1 and CDR2: SGHNT and YYREEE (reference sequence). The V segment lost 0 bases and the J segment 2 bases; nucleotides outside the gene matches: 10. CDR3 DNA sequence: TGTGCCAGCAGCTTGGGACAGGGGCCCTTGAGGGGCAATCAGCCCCAGCATTTT. This translates into CASSLGQGPLRGNQPQHF.

This clonotype was recorded many times. The rearrangement links TRBV20-1 to TRBJ2-7; 11 bases fit TRBD1. Germline CDR1 is DFQATT and CDR2 is SNEGSKA (reference sequence). The CDR3 loop spans 13 amino acids. J was trimmed by 5 bases and V by 6 bases; bases with no gene match: 6. This CDR3 is CSAGTGGRNEQYF. The CDR3, as DNA: TGCAGTGCCGGGACAGGGGGTCGGAACGAGCAGTACTTC.

This clonotype was detected many times. The rearrangement uses TRBV6-5 and TRBJ2-7, with TRBD1 identical over 9 bases. Germline V gene data show CDR1 as MNHEY and CDR2 as SVGAGI. Trimming cost V 2 bases and J 3 bases; bases outside gene matches: 2. CDR3 length: 14 amino acids. CDR3 sequence: CASSYTGQGYEQYF. DNA for the CDR3: TGTGCCAGCAGTTACACGGGACAGGGCTACGAGCAGTACTTC.

This clonotype was seen ten or more times. The gene calls are TRBV6-1 and TRBJ2-7; D may correspond to TRBD1 or TRBD2 (5 bases each). From germline, CDR1 is MNHNS and CDR2 SASEGT. V was trimmed by 7 bases and J by 2 bases, leaving 12 bases between them. CDR3 size: 13 residues. This CDR3 is CASNSGAPYEQYF. CDR3 DNA: TGTGCCAGCAACTCCGGGGCCCCCTACGAGCAGTACTTC.

This clonotype showed up many times. CDR3 loop: CASSRTNYGYTF. The CDR3 coding sequence is TGTGCCAGCAGCCGGACCAACTATGGCTACACCTTC. The chain joins TRBV28 to TRBJ1-2; D unresolved. The V gene's germline CDR1 is MDHEN and CDR2 SYDVKM. Trimming stripped 6 bases from V and 2 bases from J, with 7 bases between. There are 12 residues in the CDR3.

This clonotype was counted at least ten times. The CDR3 DNA reads as TGCGCCAGCAGCTGGGCGGGAGCGGTAGCCCGAGGTACGCAGTATTTT. It yields the protein CASSWAGAVARGTQYF. The chain employs TRBV5-1 and TRBJ2-3; 7 bases match TRBD2. The CDR3 is made up of 16 amino acids. The V gene end was trimmed by 3 bases and the J gene end by 8 bases; junction bases not matched to a gene: 15. The V gene's germline CDR1 is SGHRS and CDR2 YFSETQ.

A single count supports this clonotype. This chain uses TRBV6-1 with TRBJ1-2; 7 nucleotides agree with TRBD1. With V trimmed by 6 bases and J by 2 bases, 6 bases remained unmatched. The CDR3 is made up of 14 amino acids. Germline lookup yields CDR1 MNHNS and CDR2 SASEGT. CDR3 bases: TGTGCCAGCAGGGCAACAGGGGTGAACTATGGCTACACCTTC. Protein: CASRATGVNYGYTF.

This clonotype was detected ten times or more. The chain links TRBV4-1 to TRBJ1-1; D gene uncertain. The CDR3 has 17 amino acids. Trimming took 7 bases from V and 0 from J, leaving 21 bases between them. The germline V gene has CDR1 MGHRA and CDR2 YSYEKL. The CDR3 spells CASNPRLWVPMNTEAFF. CDR3 coding DNA: TGCGCCAGCAACCCAAGGCTGTGGGTACCAATGAACACTGAAGCTTTCTTT.

This clonotype was seen many times. V gene TRBV12-3 or TRBV12-4 combines with J gene TRBJ1-2, with TRBD1 identical over 8 bases. The CDR3 loop spans 15 amino acids. J gave up 4 bases and V 5 bases, and 9 bases lay outside the gene matches. CDR3 region: CASSALDRAIYGYTF. The CDR3 region has the DNA TGTGCCAGCAGTGCCCTGGACAGGGCGATCTATGGCTACACCTTC.

This clonotype has more than one count but fewer than ten. The chain has TRBV6-5 and TRBJ1-2; D is unresolved. Trimming stripped 6 bases from V and 4 bases from J, with 12 bases between. The germline CDR1 and CDR2 sequences are MNHEY and SVGAGI. The CDR3 sequence is 13 residues long. CDR3 DNA: TGTGCCAGCAGATTATTCGTTTCCTATGGCTACACCTTC. It specifies CASRLFVSYGYTF.

The genes are TRBV7-8 and TRBJ2-7; D remains unclear. Trimming removed 2 bases at V and 2 bases at J, with 10 bases between. CDR1 is SGHVS, CDR2 FQNEAQ, per germline. This CDR3 contains 14 residues. The CDR3 sequence is CASSLFVRTYEQYF. DNA for the CDR3: TGTGCCAGCAGCTTATTCGTCCGGACCTACGAGCAGTACTTC. Filled out from reference TRBV7-8 and TRBJ2-7, the complete variable domain reads GAGVSQSPRYKVAKRGQDVALRCDPISGHVSLFWYQQALGQGPEFLTYFQNEAQLDKSGLPSDRFFAERPEGSVSTLKIQRTQQEDSAVYLCASSLFVRTYEQYFGPGTRLTVT.

The V and J genes are TRBV4-1 and TRBJ1-2; possibly TRBD1 for D (5 bases). V dropped 3 bases and J dropped 7 bases, with 15 bases sitting between them. The CDR3 sequence is 14 residues long. Germline values: CDR1 MGHRA, CDR2 YSYEKL. CDR3 sequence: CASSQTGLGGGYTF. The CDR3 bases are TGCGCCAGCAGCCAGACCGGTTTGGGGGGTGGCTACACCTTC.

This clonotype was detected only a few times. J is TRBJ1-3 and V is TRBV29-1, with D maybe TRBD1 (6 bases). This CDR3 has 15 amino acids. Germline V lookup: CDR1 SQVTM, CDR2 ANQGSEA. V lost 2 bases to trimming and J lost 2 bases, with 13 bases between them. The CDR3 sequence is CSVENRDTAGNTIYF. CDR3 sequence (DNA): TGCAGCGTTGAAAACCGGGACACCGCTGGAAACACCATATATTTT.

This clonotype came up a few times. The chain uses TRBV29-1 and TRBJ1-2, with D tentatively TRBD1 (5 bases). The length of the CDR3 is 15 residues. From germline, CDR1 is SQVTM and CDR2 ANQGSEA. V was pared by 6 bases and J by 7 bases, with 24 bases between. CDR3 sequence reads: CSVAPRGSISGGYTF. For the CDR3, the DNA is TGCAGCGTCGCCCCCCGGGGGTCTATATCGGGTGGCTACACCTTC.

This clonotype was detected ten times or more. The J gene is TRBJ1-1, the V gene TRBV12-3 or TRBV12-4, with D perhaps TRBD1 (5 bases). CDR3 length: 15 residues. With 4 bases removed from V and 1 base from J, the gap between germline ends came to 13 bases. CDR3 bases: TGTGCCAGCAGTTCCACCTTGACAGAGAACACTGAAGCTTTCTTT. This gives the protein CASSSTLTENTEAFF.

This clonotype was seen many times. The V call is TRBV11-1, the J call TRBJ1-1; D gene unclear. Trimming removed 4 bases from V and 1 base from J, with 19 bases in between. The CDR3 sequence is 17 residues long. The germline V gene encodes CDR1 SGHAT and CDR2 FQDESV (reference sequence). The CDR3 loop is CASSWLDVWGPNTEAFF. DNA for the CDR3: TGTGCCAGCAGCTGGTTGGACGTCTGGGGTCCGAACACTGAAGCTTTCTTT. Variable domain in full (rest from reference TRBV11-1 and TRBJ1-1): EAEVAQSPRYKITEKSQAVAFWCDPISGHATLYWYRQILGQGPELLVQFQDESVVDDSQLPKDRFSAERLKGVDSTLKIQPAELGDSAMYLCASSWLDVWGPNTEAFFGQGTRLTVV.